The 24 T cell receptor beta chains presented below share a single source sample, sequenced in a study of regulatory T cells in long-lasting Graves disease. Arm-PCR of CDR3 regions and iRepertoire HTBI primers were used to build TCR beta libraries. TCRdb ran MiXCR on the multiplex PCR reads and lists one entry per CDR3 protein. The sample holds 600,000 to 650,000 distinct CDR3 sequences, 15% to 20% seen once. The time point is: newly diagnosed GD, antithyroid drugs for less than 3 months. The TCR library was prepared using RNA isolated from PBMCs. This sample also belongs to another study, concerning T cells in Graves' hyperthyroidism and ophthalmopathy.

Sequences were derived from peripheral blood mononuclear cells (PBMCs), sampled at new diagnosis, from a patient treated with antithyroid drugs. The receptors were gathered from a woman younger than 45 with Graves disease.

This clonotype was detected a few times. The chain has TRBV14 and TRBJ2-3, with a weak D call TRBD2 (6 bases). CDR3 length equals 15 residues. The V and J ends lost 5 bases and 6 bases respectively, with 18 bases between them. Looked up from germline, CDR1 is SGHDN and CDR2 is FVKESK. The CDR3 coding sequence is TGTGCCAGCAGCATTACAGGAGGGCCTCGGGATACGCAGTATTTT. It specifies CASSITGGPRDTQYF.

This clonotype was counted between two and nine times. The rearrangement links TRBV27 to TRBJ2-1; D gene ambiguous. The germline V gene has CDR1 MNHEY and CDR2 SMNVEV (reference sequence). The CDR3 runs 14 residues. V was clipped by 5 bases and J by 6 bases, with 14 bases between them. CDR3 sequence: CASSPETVPNEQFF. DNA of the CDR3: TGTGCCAGCAGTCCCGAAACGGTCCCCAATGAGCAGTTCTTC.

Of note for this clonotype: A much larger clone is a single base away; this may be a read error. The chain's CDR3 is CASSSGRQFREKYF. The CDR3 nucleotides are TGTGCCAGCAGCTCCGGGAGACAGTTCCGCGAGAAGTACTTC. The rearrangement uses TRBV7-9 and TRBJ2-7; D might be TRBD2 (6 bases). The CDR3 covers 14 residues. In germline, CDR1 is SEHNR, CDR2 FQNEAQ (reference sequence).

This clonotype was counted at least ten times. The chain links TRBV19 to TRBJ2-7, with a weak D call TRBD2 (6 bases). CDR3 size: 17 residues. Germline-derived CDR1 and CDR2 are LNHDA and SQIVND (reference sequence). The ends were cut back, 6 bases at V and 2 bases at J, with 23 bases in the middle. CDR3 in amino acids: CASRAGGMGSGTYEQYF. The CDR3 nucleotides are TGTGCCAGTAGAGCCGGGGGAATGGGAAGTGGGACCTACGAGCAGTACTTC.

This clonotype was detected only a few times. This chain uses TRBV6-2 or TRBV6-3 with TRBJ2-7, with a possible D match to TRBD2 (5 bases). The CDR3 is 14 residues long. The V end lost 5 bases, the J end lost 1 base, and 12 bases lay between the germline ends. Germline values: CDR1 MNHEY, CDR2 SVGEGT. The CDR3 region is CASSEPGESYEQYF. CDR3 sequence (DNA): TGTGCCAGCAGTGAACCCGGGGAGTCCTACGAGCAGTACTTC.

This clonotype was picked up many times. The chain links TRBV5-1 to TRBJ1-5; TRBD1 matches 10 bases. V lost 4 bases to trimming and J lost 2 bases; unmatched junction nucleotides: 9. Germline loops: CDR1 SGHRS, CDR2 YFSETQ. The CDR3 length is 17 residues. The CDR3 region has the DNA TGCGCCAGCAGCCCGACCGGGACAGGGGTCGGCAATCAGCCCCAGCATTTT. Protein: CASSPTGTGVGNQPQHF. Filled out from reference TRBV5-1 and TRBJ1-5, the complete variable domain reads KAGVTQTPRYLIKTRGQQVTLSCSPISGHRSVSWYQQTPGQGLQFLFEYFSETQRNKGNFPGRFSGRQFSNSRSEMNVSTLELGDSALYLCASSPTGTGVGNQPQHFGDGTRLSIL.

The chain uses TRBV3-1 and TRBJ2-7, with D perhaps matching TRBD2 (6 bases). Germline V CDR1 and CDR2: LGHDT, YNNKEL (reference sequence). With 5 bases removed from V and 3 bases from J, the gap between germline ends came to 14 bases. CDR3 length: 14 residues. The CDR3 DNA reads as TGTGCCAGCAGCGGACGGGACTCTGGCTACGAGCAGTACTTC. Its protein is CASSGRDSGYEQYF.

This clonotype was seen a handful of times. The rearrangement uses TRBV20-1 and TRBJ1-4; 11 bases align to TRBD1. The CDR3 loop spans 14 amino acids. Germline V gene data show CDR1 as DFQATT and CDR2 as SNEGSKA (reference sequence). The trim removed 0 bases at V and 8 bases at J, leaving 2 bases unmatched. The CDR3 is CSARDWDRGEKLFF. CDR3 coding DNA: TGCAGTGCTAGAGATTGGGACAGGGGGGAAAAACTGTTTTTT.

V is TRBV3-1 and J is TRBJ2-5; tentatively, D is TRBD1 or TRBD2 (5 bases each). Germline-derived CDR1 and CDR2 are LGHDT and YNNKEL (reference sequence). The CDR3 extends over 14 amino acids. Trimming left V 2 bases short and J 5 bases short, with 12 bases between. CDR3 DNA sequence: TGTGCCAGCAGCCAAAAGAGGGGCACGGAGACCCAGTACTTC. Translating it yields CASSQKRGTETQYF.

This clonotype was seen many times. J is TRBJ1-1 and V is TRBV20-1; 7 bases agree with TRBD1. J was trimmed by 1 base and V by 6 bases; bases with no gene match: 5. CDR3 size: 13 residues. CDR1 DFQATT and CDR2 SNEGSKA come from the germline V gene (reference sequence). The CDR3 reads CSARGQPNTEAFF. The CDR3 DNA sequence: TGCAGTGCGAGGGGACAGCCGAACACTGAAGCTTTCTTT.

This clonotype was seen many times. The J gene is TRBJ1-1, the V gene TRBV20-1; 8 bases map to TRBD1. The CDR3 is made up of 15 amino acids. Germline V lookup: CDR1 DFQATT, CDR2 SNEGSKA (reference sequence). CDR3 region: CSSGQGRVGDTEAFF. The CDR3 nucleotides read TGCAGCTCAGGACAGGGAAGGGTAGGCGACACTGAAGCTTTCTTT.

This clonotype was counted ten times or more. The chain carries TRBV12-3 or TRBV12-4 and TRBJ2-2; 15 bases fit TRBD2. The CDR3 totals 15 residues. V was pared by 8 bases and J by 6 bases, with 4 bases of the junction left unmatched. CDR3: CASLGLAGGAGELFF. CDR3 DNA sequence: TGTGCCAGCCTCGGACTAGCGGGAGGGGCCGGGGAGCTGTTTTTT.

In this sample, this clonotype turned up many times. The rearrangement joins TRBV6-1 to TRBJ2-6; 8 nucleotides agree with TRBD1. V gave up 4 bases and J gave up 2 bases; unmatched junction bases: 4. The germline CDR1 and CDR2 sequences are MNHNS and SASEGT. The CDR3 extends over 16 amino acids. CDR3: CASSGLQGAGANVLTF. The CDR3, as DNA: TGTGCCAGCAGTGGCTTACAGGGGGCTGGGGCCAACGTCCTGACTTTC.

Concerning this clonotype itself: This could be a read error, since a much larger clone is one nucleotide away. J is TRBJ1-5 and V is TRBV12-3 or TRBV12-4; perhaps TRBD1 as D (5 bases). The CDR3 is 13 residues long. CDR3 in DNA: TGTACCAGCAGTGGGTGGGGGAATCAGCCCCAGCATTTT. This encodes CTSSGWGNQPQHF.

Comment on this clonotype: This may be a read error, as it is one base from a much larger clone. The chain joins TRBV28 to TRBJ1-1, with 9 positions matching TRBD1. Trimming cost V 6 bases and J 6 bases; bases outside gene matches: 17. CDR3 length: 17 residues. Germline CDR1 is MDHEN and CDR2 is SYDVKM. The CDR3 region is CASSPSGQGVFNAEAFF. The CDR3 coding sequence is TGTGCCAGCAGCCCCTCGGGACAGGGCGTTTTTAACGCTGAAGCTTTCTTT.

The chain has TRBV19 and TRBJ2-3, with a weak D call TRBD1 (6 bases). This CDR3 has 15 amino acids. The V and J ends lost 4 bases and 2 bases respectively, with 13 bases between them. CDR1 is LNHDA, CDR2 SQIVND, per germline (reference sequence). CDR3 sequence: CASSSQDRHTDTQYF. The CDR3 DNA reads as TGTGCCAGTAGTAGTCAGGACAGACACACAGATACGCAGTATTTT.

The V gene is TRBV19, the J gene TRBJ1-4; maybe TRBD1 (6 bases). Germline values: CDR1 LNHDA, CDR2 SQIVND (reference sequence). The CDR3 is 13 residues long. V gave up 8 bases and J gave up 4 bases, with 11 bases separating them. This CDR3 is CASSTGSNEKLFF. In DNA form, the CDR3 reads TGTGCCAGTTCCACAGGGAGTAATGAAAAACTGTTTTTT.

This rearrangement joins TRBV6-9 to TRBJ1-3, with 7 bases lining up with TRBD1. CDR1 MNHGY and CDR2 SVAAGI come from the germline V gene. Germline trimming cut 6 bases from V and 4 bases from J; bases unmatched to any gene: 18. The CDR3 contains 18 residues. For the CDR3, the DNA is TGTGCCAGCAGCTATACAGGGGCTATCGCCTCCTCCGGAAACACCATATATTTT. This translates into CASSYTGAIASSGNTIYF.

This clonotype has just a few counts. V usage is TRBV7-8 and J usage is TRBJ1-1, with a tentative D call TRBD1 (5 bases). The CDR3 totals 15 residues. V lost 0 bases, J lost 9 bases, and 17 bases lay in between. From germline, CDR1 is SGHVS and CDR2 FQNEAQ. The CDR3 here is CASSLAWGGYLKAFF. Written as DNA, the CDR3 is TGTGCCAGCAGCTTAGCTTGGGGGGGGTATCTCAAAGCTTTCTTT. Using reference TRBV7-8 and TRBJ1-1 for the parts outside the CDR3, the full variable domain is GAGVSQSPRYKVAKRGQDVALRCDPISGHVSLFWYQQALGQGPEFLTYFQNEAQLDKSGLPSDRFFAERPEGSVSTLKIQRTQQEDSAVYLCASSLAWGGYLKAFFGQGTRLTVV.

The CDR3 here is CASREGNPETQYF. CDR3 coding DNA: TGTGCCAGCAGGGAGGGCAATCCAGAGACCCAGTACTTC. The chain joins TRBV27 to TRBJ2-5, with TRBD2 as a possible D gene (6 bases). The V end lost 6 bases, the J end lost 4 bases, and 12 bases lay between the germline ends. Germline V CDR1 and CDR2: MNHEY, SMNVEV (reference sequence). This CDR3 comprises 13 residues.

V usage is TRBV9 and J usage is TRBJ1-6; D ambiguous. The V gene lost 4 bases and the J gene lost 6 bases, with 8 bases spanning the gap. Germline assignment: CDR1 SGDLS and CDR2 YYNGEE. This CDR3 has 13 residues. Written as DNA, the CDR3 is TGTGCCAGCAGCCTAAGTCTTAATTCACCCCTCCACTTT. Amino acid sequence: CASSLSLNSPLHF.

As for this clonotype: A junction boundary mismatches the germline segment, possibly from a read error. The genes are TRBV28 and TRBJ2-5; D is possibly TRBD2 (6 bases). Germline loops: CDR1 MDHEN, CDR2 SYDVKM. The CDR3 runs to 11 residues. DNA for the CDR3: TGTGCCAGCGGTTTATACGGGGGCCAGTACTTC. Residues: CASGLYGGQYF.

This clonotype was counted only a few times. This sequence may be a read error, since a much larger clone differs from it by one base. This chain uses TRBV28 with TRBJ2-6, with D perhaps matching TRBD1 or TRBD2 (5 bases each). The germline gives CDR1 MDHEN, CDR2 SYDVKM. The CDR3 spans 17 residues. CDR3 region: CASSLNEGRSGANVPTF. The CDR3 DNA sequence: TGTGCCAGCAGTTTAAATGAGGGCCGCTCTGGGGCCAACGTCCCGACTTTC. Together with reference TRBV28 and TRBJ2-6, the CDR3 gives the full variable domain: DVKVTQSSRYLVKRTGEKVFLECVQDMDHENMFWYRQDPGLGLRLIYFSYDVKMKEKGDIPEGYSVSREKKERFSLILESASTNQTSMYLCASSLNEGRSGANVPTFGAGSRLTVL.

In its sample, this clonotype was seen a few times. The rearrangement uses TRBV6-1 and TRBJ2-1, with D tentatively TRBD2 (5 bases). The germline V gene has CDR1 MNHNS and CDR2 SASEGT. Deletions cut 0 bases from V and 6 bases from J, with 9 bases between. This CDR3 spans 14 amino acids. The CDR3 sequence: CASSEASGINEQFF. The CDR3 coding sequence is TGTGCCAGCAGTGAAGCTTCCGGGATCAATGAGCAGTTCTTC.